This record looks at one T cell receptor beta chain sequence and its context. What it binds is unknown. The identical CDR3 is also encoded by other nucleotide sequences in the sample. The record originates from a study of beta chain features in type 1 diabetes. The investigators reverse transcribed all of the isolated RNA, so they sequenced expressed TCRB transcripts. Some clones are missing from TCRdb's copy, which holds only in-frame ones; the method was immunoSEQ multiplex PCR. The data show 200,000 to 300,000 clones, around 21% seen once. From germline, CDR1 is MNHEY and CDR2 SVGAGI. This CDR3 comprises 14 residues. V lost 2 bases and J lost 2, with 9 bases in between. Study outcomes and limitations: Moderate but significant shortening of TCRB CDR3s was recorded in all four CD4+ subsets from Type 1 diabetes patients. These data did not resolve whether HLA type affects TCRB rearrangement. Patients with type 1 diabetes showed fewer VDJ junction insertions and more deletions.

The sequencing sample was made of naive CD4+ T cells from blood. The clonotype originates from a middle-aged woman with type 1 diabetes. The rearrangement joins TRBV6-5 to TRBJ1-2, with D perhaps matching TRBD1 (5 bases). CDR3 residues: CASSYGGENYGYTF. CDR3 DNA: TGTGCCAGCAGTTACGGGGGGGAAAACTATGGCTACACCTTC.